This T cell receptor beta chain was sequenced during a study of blood T cells in healthy people across ages. This clonotype was detected only a few times. Together with a sample-barcoded 5' primer, a J-beta primer mix was included in a second PCR lasting about 6 to 11 cycles. A single record per CDR3 protein comes from TCRdb applying MiXCR to the 5' RACE reads. This table holds hundreds of thousands of distinct CDR3 sequences, 20% to 25% found once. The CDR3 covers 13 residues. CDR1 and CDR2 (germline): DFQATT, SNEGSKA (reference sequence). Trimming took off 0 bases at V and 3 bases at J, with 8 bases between the two ends.

The sample was blood. This receptor was taken from a man between 65 and 85 years old in good health. The V and J genes are TRBV20-1 and TRBJ2-5; possibly TRBD1 for D (5 bases). The CDR3 region has the DNA TGCAGTGCTAGAGATGCAGGGAAAGAGACCCAGTACTTC. Encoded protein: CSARDAGKETQYF.